The clone carrying this T cell receptor (beta chain) was seen a few times. These data come from a study of blood T cell repertoires in COVID-19. In the study overall: Acute-phase and convalescent COVID-19 samples originated in the United States, Italy and Spain. From T cells, B-cell-depleted T cells, or PBMCs came the material, which was cDNA or gDNA.

Seattle patients were enrolled during active infection and followed longitudinally. Authors' analysis steps: Estimation of nucleated cell counts was performed using reference gene primer amplification. The data were produced by immunoSEQ multiplex PCR, yet TCRdb's version contains in-frame clones alone and is incomplete. V and J calls and clone size follow that table, whereas D and trimming were derived from the DNA. The sample carries around 260,000 clones, 80% to 95% recorded once. Germline loops: CDR1 KGHSH, CDR2 LQKENI. The CDR3 totals 15 residues. V lost 6 bases, J lost 3 bases, and 7 bases stayed unmatched.

Sequencing was performed on peripheral blood. The chain links TRBV18 to TRBJ2-2; 7 bases agree with TRBD2. This TCR was sampled from a woman between 25 and 40 years old with COVID-19, enrolled during active disease. CDR3: CASSSGRADTGELFF. CDR3 sequence (DNA): TGTGCCAGCTCTTCGGGGAGGGCGGACACCGGGGAGCTGTTTTTT.